The 25 T cell receptor beta chains below were found in one sample sequenced in a study of blood T cell repertoires in COVID-19. Using immunoSEQ multiplex PCR, the repertoire was profiled, and TCRdb retains in-frame clones only, with some absent. The sample shows under 250,000 clones, over 65% of them seen only once. Sequences were obtained from peripheral blood. The receptor set was obtained from a woman aged 70 to 79 with active or convalescent COVID-19.

This clone occurred once. The chain has TRBV5-1 and TRBJ2-3; the match to TRBD2 covers 8 bases. CDR1 SGHRS and CDR2 YFSETQ come from the germline V gene. This CDR3 spans 16 amino acids. The V gene end was trimmed by 4 bases and the J gene end by 4 bases; junction bases not matched to a gene: 11. The CDR3 DNA is TGCGCCAGCAGCCTCCTGAACGGGGGGGCATCAGATACGCAGTATTTT. This gives the protein CASSLLNGGASDTQYF.

The chain recombines TRBV10-3 with TRBJ2-7, with D possibly being TRBD2 (6 bases). Trimming took off 5 bases at V and 4 bases at J, with 18 bases between the two ends. The CDR3 contains 15 residues. The germline V gene encodes CDR1 ENHRY and CDR2 SYGVKD. Written as DNA, the CDR3 is TGTGCCATCAGTTCCAGGGAGGTTTCGGTATACGAGCAGTACTTC. Translation gives CAISSREVSVYEQYF.

The chain employs TRBV4-3 and TRBJ2-2; maybe TRBD1 (6 bases). This CDR3 has 18 residues. V lost 0 bases, J lost 2 bases, and 16 bases lay in between. Germline assignment: CDR1 LGHNA and CDR2 YSLEER. The CDR3 sequence is CASSQEGAGLGNTGELFF. DNA for the CDR3: TGCGCCAGCAGCCAAGAGGGGGCAGGGTTGGGTAACACCGGGGAGCTGTTTTTT.

The genes are TRBV6-4 and TRBJ1-5, with D tentatively TRBD1 (6 bases). The CDR3 extends over 15 amino acids. The germline gives CDR1 MRHNA, CDR2 SNTAGT. The V and J ends lost 6 bases and 6 bases respectively, with 18 bases between them. CDR3 sequence: CASSPGQFPGQPQHF. DNA of the CDR3: TGTGCCAGCAGCCCCGGACAGTTCCCTGGTCAGCCCCAGCATTTT.

This clone was counted once. V usage is TRBV18 and J usage is TRBJ1-2; 8 bases line up with TRBD1. Germline CDR1 reads KGHSH; CDR2 reads LQKENI. V trimming: 3 bases; J trimming: 6 bases; junction bases outside the gene matches: 3. This CDR3 has 13 residues. The CDR3 spells CASSPRGQDGYTF. DNA for the CDR3: TGTGCCAGCTCACCTCGGGGACAGGATGGCTACACCTTC.

The chain uses TRBV18 and TRBJ1-1; unclear D gene. CDR3 length: 16 amino acids. V was cut by 4 bases and J by 1 base, with 16 bases left in between. The germline gives CDR1 KGHSH, CDR2 LQKENI. In nucleotides, the CDR3 is TGTGCCAGCTCACGTTCCCTCACAGAGAAGAACACTGAAGCTTTCTTT. It yields the protein CASSRSLTEKNTEAFF.

V usage is TRBV11-3 and J usage is TRBJ2-3; D is undetermined. CDR1 and CDR2 from the germline V gene are SGHNT and YENEEA. The CDR3 is made up of 16 amino acids. The V end was cut by 1 base, the J end by 1 base, with 12 bases between. The CDR3 protein is CASSLGGSDRTDTQYF. The CDR3 DNA follows: TGTGCCAGCAGCTTAGGTGGAAGCGATCGCACAGATACGCAGTATTTT.

This clone turned up a few times. The chain recombines TRBV3-1 (or the pseudogene TRBV3-2) with TRBJ1-5, with unresolved D. Trimming removed 0 bases from V and 0 bases from J, with 9 bases in between. There are 16 residues in the CDR3. Germline V lookup: CDR1 LGHDT, CDR2 YNNKEL (reference sequence). CDR3 region: CASSQDHQYSNQPQHF. The CDR3 nucleotides are TGTGCCAGCAGCCAAGATCACCAGTATAGCAATCAGCCCCAGCATTTT.

The gene calls are TRBV7-2 and TRBJ2-1; 12 bases agree with TRBD2. CDR1 is SGHTA, CDR2 FQGNSA, per germline. After removal of 7 bases from V and 2 bases from J, the junction contained 3 bases not matched to a gene. The CDR3 spans 15 residues. CDR3 in DNA: TGTGCCAGCAACCCTAGCGGGGGGGCCTACAATGAGCAGTTCTTC. This codes for CASNPSGGAYNEQFF.

The chain uses TRBV30 and TRBJ2-2, with D unclear. The ends were cut back, 1 base at V and 1 base at J, with 13 bases in the middle. Germline V gives CDR1 GTSNPN, CDR2 SVGIG (reference sequence). The CDR3 spans 16 residues. CDR3 sequence (DNA): TGTGCCTGGAGTGCATCGAGGTTGCTGAACACCGGGGAGCTGTTTTTT. It encodes CAWSASRLLNTGELFF.

V gene TRBV7-2 combines with J gene TRBJ2-1; weak D call: TRBD2 (5 bases). Germline values: CDR1 SGHTA, CDR2 FQGNSA. Deletions cut 4 bases from V and 7 bases from J, with 17 bases between. The CDR3 spans 15 residues. CDR3 bases: TGTGCCAGCAGCTCCGTAGAGGGCCCGGCAAATGAGCAGTTCTTC. Translation gives CASSSVEGPANEQFF.

The chain recombines TRBV7-2 with TRBJ2-5, with TRBD1 identical over 7 bases. Trimming cost V 5 bases and J 3 bases; bases outside gene matches: 6. This CDR3 has 14 amino acids. Germline V gene lookup returns CDR1 SGHTA and CDR2 FQGNSA. This CDR3 reads CASSPGQYKETQYF. The CDR3, as DNA: TGTGCCAGCAGCCCGGGACAGTACAAAGAGACCCAGTACTTC. The whole variable domain, filled in from reference TRBV7-2 and TRBJ2-5, reads GAGVSQSPSNKVTEKGKDVELRCDPISGHTALYWYRQSLGQGLEFLIYFQGNSAPDKSGLPSDRFSAERTGGSVSTLTIQRTQQEDSAVYLCASSPGQYKETQYFGPGTRLLVL.

The rearrangement joins TRBV7-2 to TRBJ2-1, with D uncertain. CDR1 is SGHTA and CDR2 is FQGNSA in the germline V gene. The V gene lost 3 bases and the J gene lost 5 bases, with 11 bases spanning the gap. CDR3 length equals 14 residues. CDR3 coding DNA: TGTGCCAGCAGCTTCCGGCAGGTGAACAATGAGCAGTTCTTC. Protein: CASSFRQVNNEQFF.

The chain uses TRBV4-2 and TRBJ2-3; 12 bases match TRBD2. This CDR3 has 18 residues. Losses at the gene ends were 0 bases for V and 5 bases for J; bases not matched to a gene: 9. The germline V gene has CDR1 LGHNA and CDR2 YNFKEQ. In DNA, the CDR3 is TGTGCCAGCAGCCAAGATAGGGGCCTAGCGGGGGGGCAAGATACGCAGTATTTT. It yields the protein CASSQDRGLAGGQDTQYF.

The chain has TRBV5-1 and TRBJ1-5, with TRBD1 identical over 7 bases. Germline trimming cut 7 bases from V and 5 bases from J; bases unmatched to any gene: 9. The CDR3 runs 14 residues. Germline V CDR1 and CDR2: SGHRS, YFSETQ. The CDR3 spells CASGPGTEDQPQHF. The CDR3 nucleotides are TGCGCCAGCGGACCCGGGACAGAGGATCAGCCCCAGCATTTT.

The V and J genes are TRBV4-1 and TRBJ2-1; TRBD1 aligns across 8 bases. Germline assignment: CDR1 MGHRA and CDR2 YSYEKL. CDR3 length equals 16 residues. V lost 2 bases, J lost 3 bases, and 6 bases stayed unmatched. The chain's CDR3 is CASSQPNRGYYNEQFF. The CDR3 DNA sequence: TGCGCCAGCAGCCAACCTAACAGGGGGTACTACAATGAGCAGTTCTTC.

The chain carries TRBV19 and TRBJ1-1; D remains ambiguous. Germline V gene sequence: CDR1 LNHDA, CDR2 SQIVND (reference sequence). The CDR3 contains 13 residues. V was shortened by 6 bases and J by 0 bases, with 8 bases between the two germline ends. CDR3 nucleotide sequence: TGTGCCAGTAGCTGGGCCCTGAACACTGAAGCTTTCTTT. Protein sequence: CASSWALNTEAFF.

The chain couples TRBV28 to TRBJ2-3; a weak D match, TRBD1 (6 bases). The CDR3 covers 14 residues. Deletions cut 5 bases from V and 4 bases from J, with 13 bases between. The germline V gene has CDR1 MDHEN and CDR2 SYDVKM. CDR3 nucleotide sequence: TGTGCCAGCAGTCTCGGGACACCCCCAGATACGCAGTATTTT. This codes for CASSLGTPPDTQYF.

The chain uses TRBV6-5 and TRBJ2-7; TRBD2 might be the D (6 bases). Germline V gives CDR1 MNHEY, CDR2 SVGAGI. V lost 0 bases, J lost 3 bases, and 15 bases lay in between. The CDR3 consists of 16 residues. The CDR3 is CASSYSAGFHFYEQYF. The CDR3 DNA reads TGTGCCAGCAGTTACTCCGCGGGATTCCACTTCTACGAGCAGTACTTC.

This chain joins TRBV7-2 and TRBJ2-7, with 10 bases fitting TRBD2. Germline CDR1 is SGHTA and CDR2 is FQGNSA. V lost 8 bases and J lost 4; bases outside the gene matches: 11. CDR3 length: 15 amino acids. The CDR3 loop is CASAFWSSGGYEQYF. CDR3 nucleotides: TGTGCCAGCGCCTTCTGGAGTAGCGGGGGGTACGAGCAGTACTTC.

V usage is TRBV2 and J usage is TRBJ1-5; D uncertain. Trimming removed 9 bases at V and 6 bases at J, with 12 bases between. The V gene's germline CDR1 is SNHLY and CDR2 FYNNEI. The length of the CDR3 is 12 residues. The CDR3 coding sequence is TGTGCCAGTCCAATCAACGGTCAGCCCCAGCATTTT. Translated: CASPINGQPQHF.

J is TRBJ2-5 and V is TRBV11-2, with D perhaps TRBD2 (5 bases). The V end lost 2 bases, the J end lost 4 bases, and 23 bases lay between the germline ends. The CDR3 extends over 18 amino acids. Germline V gene lookup returns CDR1 SGHAT and CDR2 FQNNGV. CDR3 sequence: CASSLYRSSDLGAETQYF. The CDR3 bases are TGTGCCAGCAGCTTATACCGTTCGTCGGACTTAGGAGCAGAGACCCAGTACTTC.

This clone came up a few times. The rearrangement links TRBV2 to TRBJ2-6, with 7 bases identical to TRBD2. After removal of 5 bases from V and 2 bases from J, the junction contained 6 bases not matched to a gene. CDR1 is SNHLY, CDR2 FYNNEI, per germline. The CDR3 extends over 16 amino acids. The CDR3: CASSSGRVAGANVLTF. CDR3 bases: TGTGCCAGCAGTTCGGGGAGGGTAGCTGGGGCCAACGTCCTGACTTTC.

This clone was counted a few times. This chain links TRBV4-1 with TRBJ2-5; D remains unclear. The CDR3 totals 14 residues. CDR1 is MGHRA and CDR2 is YSYEKL in the germline V gene. Trimming pared 0 bases from V and 3 bases from J, leaving 8 bases between. The CDR3 nucleotides read TGCGCCAGCAGCCAAGATCGCCTAAAAGAGACCCAGTACTTC. Translating it yields CASSQDRLKETQYF.

The chain carries TRBV7-2 and TRBJ2-3, with 10 nucleotides matching TRBD2. V lost 0 bases and J lost 2; bases outside the gene matches: 14. The CDR3 is 20 amino acids. Germline V CDR1 and CDR2: SGHTA, FQGNSA. The CDR3 bases are TGTGCCAGCAGCTTAGCGACTAGCGGGCGCGTGTCCTTCGTCACAGATACGCAGTATTTT. Protein product: CASSLATSGRVSFVTDTQYF.